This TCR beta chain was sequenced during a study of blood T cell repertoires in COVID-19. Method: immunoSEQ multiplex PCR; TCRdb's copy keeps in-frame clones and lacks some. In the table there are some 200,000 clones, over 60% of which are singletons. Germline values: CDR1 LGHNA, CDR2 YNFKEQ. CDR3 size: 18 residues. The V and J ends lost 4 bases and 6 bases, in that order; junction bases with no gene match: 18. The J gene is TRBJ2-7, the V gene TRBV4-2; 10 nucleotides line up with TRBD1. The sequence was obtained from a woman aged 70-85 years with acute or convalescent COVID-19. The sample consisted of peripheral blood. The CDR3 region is CASSPFQSQTGGEFEQYF. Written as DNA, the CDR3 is TGTGCCAGCAGCCCATTCCAGTCACAGACAGGGGGCGAATTCGAGCAGTACTTC.